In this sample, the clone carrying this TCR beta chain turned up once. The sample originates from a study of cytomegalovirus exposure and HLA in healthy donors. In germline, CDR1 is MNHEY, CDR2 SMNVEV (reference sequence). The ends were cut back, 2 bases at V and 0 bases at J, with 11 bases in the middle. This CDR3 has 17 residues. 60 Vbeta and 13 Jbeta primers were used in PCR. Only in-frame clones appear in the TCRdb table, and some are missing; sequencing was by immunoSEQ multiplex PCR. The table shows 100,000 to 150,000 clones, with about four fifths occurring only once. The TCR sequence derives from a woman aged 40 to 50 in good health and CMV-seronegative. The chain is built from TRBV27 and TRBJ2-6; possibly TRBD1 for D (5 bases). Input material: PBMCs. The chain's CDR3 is CASSLRQLGSGANVLTF. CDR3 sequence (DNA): TGTGCCAGCAGTTTAAGACAGCTAGGCTCTGGGGCCAACGTCCTGACTTTC.